This TCR beta chain was recovered during a study of T cells in Graves' hyperthyroidism and ophthalmopathy (dated by TCRdb to the late 2010s). Study-level background: Peripheral blood was collected at initial diagnosis, before any treatment. To identify TCR V-J signatures that set the groups apart, the researchers used a discovery cohort of roughly 100 patients, made up of under 45 with Graves' ophthalmopathy and 57 with stable Graves' hyperthyroidism. An independent validation cohort of around 19 hyperthyroidism patients and about 15 patients who later progressed to ophthalmopathy tested prospective prediction of ophthalmopathy. The roughly 94 discovery patients were randomly split 7:3 into training and test sets. The study also compared thyroid tissue and blood T-cell repertoires from about six Graves' hyperthyroidism patients. After blood sampling, hyperthyroidism patients were treated with methimazole at a starting dose of 30 mg daily, and ophthalmopathy patients were treated with high-dose intravenous methylprednisolone. TCR Vbeta CDR3 sequencing of 120 to 150 peripheral blood samples (over 40 ophthalmopathy, some 75 hyperthyroidism and some 17 progressor patients) is reported in the paper.

Taken from cysteine to phenylalanine, the CDR3 has 11 residues. CDR3 DNA only is kept here, 33 bases in frame from base 1. V gives up 6 bases and J gives up 3 bases, and the segment between their germline ends measures 6 bases. From a lookup of the germline V gene, CDR1 and CDR2 are MNHNS and SASEGT. This clonotype was found once. Its antigen is not yet known. A single base separates this from a much larger clone, so it may be a read error. Stable Graves' hyperthyroidism was defined as the absence of progression to ophthalmopathy over 18 months of follow-up. Hyperthyroidism patients were aged 18 to 65 years and newly diagnosed, with disease duration of less than 2 months. The study excluded patients with uncontrolled infections, other autoimmune diseases, pregnancy or lactation. Clinical symptoms, serum thyroxine and TRAb, thyroid ultrasound, and orbital computed tomography formed the basis for the diagnoses. PBMCs were separated from 7.5 to 10 ml of fresh peripheral blood using Ficoll-Paque density gradient centrifugation. Total RNA was extracted using Trizol reagent, and RNA quality was assessed on an Agilent 2100 Bioanalyzer.

Study-wide conclusions, independent of this receptor: In cross-validation, a model built on a 13 V-J signature told ophthalmopathy apart from stable hyperthyroidism with 85% to 90% sensitivity and about 81% specificity, and in testing the same model reached 80%/75%. Most expanded thyroid clonotypes (frequency above 0.001) were also found in blood, which suggests that blood repertoires may mirror thyroid immune responses. Sample size was not statistically predetermined, and investigators were not blinded to group allocation. In validation, the model predicted progression to ophthalmopathy a median of around six months before onset, with roughly 70% sensitivity and more than 72% specificity.

TCR beta CDR3 regions were amplified from RNA transcripts. For the first round of RT-PCR on the TCR CDR3, the HTBI primer set was used together with the Qiagen OneStep RT-PCR kit. Libraries were constructed in a second round of multiplex PCR, after which size selection and purification were carried out. The libraries were sequenced on an Illumina HiSeq2000 using paired-end 100 bp reads. The study's own analysis went as follows. SOAPnuke was used to process the raw data, with reads discarded if the reads contained adapters or uncalled bases, had a mean Phred below 15, or lacked an exact constant-primer or identifier match. COPE v1.2.5 was used to merge the high-quality paired reads, and each unique nucleotide sequence was defined as a clonotype. MiTCR v1.1 was used to align clonotypes to the IMGT TRBV, TRBD and TRBJ reference segments. The analysis was restricted to V-J combinations with a frequency above 0.0001, which together covered over 99% of the repertoires. The TCS score was defined as the ratio of F50 (clonal expansion) to E x V (chaos), calculated using BLOSUM62-based TCRdist between CDR3 peptides within each V-J. Welch's t-statistics and random forest reduced around 520 V-J features to roughly 13, which were used in a naive Bayes classifier (R e1071). In-frame beta chains were kept once TCRdb had trimmed the public reads at Q25 with fastp and called clones with MiXCR. Identical CDR3 protein sequences are pooled into one entry, listed with their most common genes and DNA. TCRdb assigned the V and J calls; the authors' analysis was not used. Within this sample are about 400,000 distinct CDR3 sequences, with just under 25% of them counted one time only. The top ten clonotypes cover roughly 80% of the sample.

This clonotype was obtained from a man between 50 and 59 years old with Graves' hyperthyroidism. The sequencing sample was made of blood. Recombination joined TRBV6-1 with TRBJ2-7, with TRBD1 tentatively as D gene (5 bases match). The base sequence is TGTGCCAGCAGAACAGGCTACGAGCAGTACTTC. Translated, this gives CASRTGYEQYF.